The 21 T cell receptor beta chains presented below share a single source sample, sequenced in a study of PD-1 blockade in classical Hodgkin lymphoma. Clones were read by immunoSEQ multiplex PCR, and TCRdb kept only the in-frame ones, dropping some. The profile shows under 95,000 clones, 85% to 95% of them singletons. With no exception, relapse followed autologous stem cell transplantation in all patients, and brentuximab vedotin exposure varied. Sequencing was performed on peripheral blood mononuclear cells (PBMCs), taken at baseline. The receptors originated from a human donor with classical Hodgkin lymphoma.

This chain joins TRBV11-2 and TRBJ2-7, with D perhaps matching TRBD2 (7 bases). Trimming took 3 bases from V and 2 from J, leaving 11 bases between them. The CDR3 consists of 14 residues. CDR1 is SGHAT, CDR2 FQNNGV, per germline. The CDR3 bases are TGTGCCAGCAGCTTGGGGGCGGGGGCCTACGAGCAGTACTTC. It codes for CASSLGAGAYEQYF.

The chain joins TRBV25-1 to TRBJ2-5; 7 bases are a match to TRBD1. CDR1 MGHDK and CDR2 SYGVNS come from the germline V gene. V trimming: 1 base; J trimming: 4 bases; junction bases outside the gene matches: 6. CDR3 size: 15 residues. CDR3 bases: TGTGCCAGCAGTGAATCCGGCAGGGGGTCAGAGACCCAGTACTTC. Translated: CASSESGRGSETQYF.

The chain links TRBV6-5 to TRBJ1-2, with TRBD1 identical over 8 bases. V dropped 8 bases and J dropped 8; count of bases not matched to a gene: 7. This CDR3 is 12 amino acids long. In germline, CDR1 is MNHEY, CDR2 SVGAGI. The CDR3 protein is CASRTGTLGYTF. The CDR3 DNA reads TGTGCCAGCCGGACAGGGACCCTAGGCTACACCTTC.

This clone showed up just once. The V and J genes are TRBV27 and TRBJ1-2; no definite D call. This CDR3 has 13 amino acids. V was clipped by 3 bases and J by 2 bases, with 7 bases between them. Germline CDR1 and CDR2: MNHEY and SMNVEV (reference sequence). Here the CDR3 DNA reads TGTGCCAGCAGTTTGGCGGAAAACTATGGCTACACCTTC. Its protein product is CASSLAENYGYTF.

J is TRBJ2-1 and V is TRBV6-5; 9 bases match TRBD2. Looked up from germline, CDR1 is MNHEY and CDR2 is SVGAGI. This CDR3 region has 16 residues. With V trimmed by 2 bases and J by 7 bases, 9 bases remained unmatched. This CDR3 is CASSYGGGRAKNEQFF. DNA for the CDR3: TGTGCCAGCAGTTACGGGGGCGGGAGGGCCAAAAATGAGCAGTTCTTC.

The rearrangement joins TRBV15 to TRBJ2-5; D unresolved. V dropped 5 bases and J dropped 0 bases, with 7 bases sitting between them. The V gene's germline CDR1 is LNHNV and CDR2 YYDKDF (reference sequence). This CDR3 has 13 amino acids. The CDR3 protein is CATSWTNQETQYF. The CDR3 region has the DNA TGTGCCACCAGCTGGACGAACCAAGAGACCCAGTACTTC.

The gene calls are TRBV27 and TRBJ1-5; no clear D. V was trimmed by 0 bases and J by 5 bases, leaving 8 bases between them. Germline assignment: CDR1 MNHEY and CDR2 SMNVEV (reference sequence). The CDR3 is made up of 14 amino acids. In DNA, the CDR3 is TGTGCCAGCAGTTTATCCAGCCTCTATCAGCCCCAGCATTTT. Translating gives CASSLSSLYQPQHF.

CDR3 nucleotides: TGTGCCAGCAGTCGACAGGGGAGCACTGAAGCTTTCTTT. Its protein product is CASSRQGSTEAFF. V and J are TRBV6-1 and TRBJ1-1, with 8 bases matching TRBD1. The CDR3 extends over 13 amino acids. The germline V gene has CDR1 MNHNS and CDR2 SASEGT. V gave up 5 bases and J gave up 4 bases; unmatched junction bases: 3.

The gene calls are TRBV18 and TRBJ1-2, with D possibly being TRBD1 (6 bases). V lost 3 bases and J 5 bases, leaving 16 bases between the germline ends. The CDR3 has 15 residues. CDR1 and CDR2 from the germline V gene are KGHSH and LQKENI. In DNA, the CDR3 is TGTGCCAGCTCACCTCCCGAGGGGGGGGCGTATGGCTACACCTTC. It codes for CASSPPEGGAYGYTF.

Here the CDR3 DNA reads TGCGCCAGCAGCTTAGAGGGGCAAGGTATTAGCCTACTTTGGGAGACCCAGTACTTC. Translation: CASSLEGQGISLLWETQYF. This rearrangement joins TRBV5-1 to TRBJ2-5, with D possibly called TRBD1 or TRBD2 (5 bases each). In germline, CDR1 is SGHRS, CDR2 YFSETQ. The CDR3 runs 19 residues. Trimming shortened V by 2 bases and J by 5 bases, and 28 bases separated the two germline ends.

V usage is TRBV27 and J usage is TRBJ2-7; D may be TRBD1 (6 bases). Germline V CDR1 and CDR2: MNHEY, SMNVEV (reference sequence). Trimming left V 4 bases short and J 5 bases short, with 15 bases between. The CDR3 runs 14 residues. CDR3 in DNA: TGTGCCAGCAGTTCACAGGGCCCAGGGCACGAGCAGTACTTC. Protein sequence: CASSSQGPGHEQYF.

The CDR3, as DNA: TGCGCCAGCAGCCAAGTTTCCGGGACAGGGCAGAACACTGAAGCTTTCTTT. It specifies CASSQVSGTGQNTEAFF. This chain uses TRBV4-1 with TRBJ1-1; 9 nucleotides agree with TRBD1. Losses at the gene ends were 1 base for V and 1 base for J; bases not matched to a gene: 7. CDR3 length equals 17 residues. Germline V gives CDR1 MGHRA, CDR2 YSYEKL.

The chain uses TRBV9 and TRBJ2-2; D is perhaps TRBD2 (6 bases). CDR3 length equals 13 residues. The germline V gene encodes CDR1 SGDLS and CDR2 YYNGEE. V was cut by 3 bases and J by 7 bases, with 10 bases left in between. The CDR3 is CASSATGGGELFF. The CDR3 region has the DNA TGTGCCAGCAGCGCCACCGGGGGCGGGGAGCTGTTTTTT.

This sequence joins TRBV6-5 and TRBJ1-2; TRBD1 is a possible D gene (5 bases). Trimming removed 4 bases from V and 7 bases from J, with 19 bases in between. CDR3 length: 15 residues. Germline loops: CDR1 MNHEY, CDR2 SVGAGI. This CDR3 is CASSLHTPSGGGYTF. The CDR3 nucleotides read TGTGCCAGCAGTTTACATACACCCTCCGGGGGTGGCTACACCTTC.

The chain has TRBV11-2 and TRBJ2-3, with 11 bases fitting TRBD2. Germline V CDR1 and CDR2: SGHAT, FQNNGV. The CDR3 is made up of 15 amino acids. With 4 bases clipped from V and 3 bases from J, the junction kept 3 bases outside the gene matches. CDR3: CASSSLAGETDTQYF. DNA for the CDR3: TGTGCCAGCAGCTCACTAGCGGGAGAAACAGATACGCAGTATTTT.

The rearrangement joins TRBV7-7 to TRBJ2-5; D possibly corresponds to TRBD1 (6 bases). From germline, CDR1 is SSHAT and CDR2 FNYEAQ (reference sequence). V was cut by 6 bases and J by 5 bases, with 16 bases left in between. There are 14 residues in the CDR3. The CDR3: CASRGRGLTETQYF. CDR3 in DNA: TGTGCCAGCAGGGGCAGGGGTTTGACGGAGACCCAGTACTTC.

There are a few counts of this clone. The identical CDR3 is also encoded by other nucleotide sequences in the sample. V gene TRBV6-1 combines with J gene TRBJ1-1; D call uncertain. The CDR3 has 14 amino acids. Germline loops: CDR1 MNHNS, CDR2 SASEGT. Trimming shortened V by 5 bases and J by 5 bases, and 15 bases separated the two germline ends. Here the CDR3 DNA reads TGTGCCAGCAGTTTAACGATTGTGGAAACTGAAGCTTTCTTT. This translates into CASSLTIVETEAFF.

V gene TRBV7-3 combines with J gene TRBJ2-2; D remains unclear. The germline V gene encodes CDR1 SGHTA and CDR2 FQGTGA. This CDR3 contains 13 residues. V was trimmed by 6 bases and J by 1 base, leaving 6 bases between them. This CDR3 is CASSKENTGELFF. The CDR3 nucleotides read TGTGCCAGCAGTAAGGAGAACACCGGGGAGCTGTTTTTT.

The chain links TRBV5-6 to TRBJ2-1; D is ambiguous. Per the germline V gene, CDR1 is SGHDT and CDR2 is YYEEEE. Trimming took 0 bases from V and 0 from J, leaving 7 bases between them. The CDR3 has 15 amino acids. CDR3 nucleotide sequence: TGTGCCAGCAGCTTGGAACTGGGCTCCTACAATGAGCAGTTCTTC. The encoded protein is CASSLELGSYNEQFF.

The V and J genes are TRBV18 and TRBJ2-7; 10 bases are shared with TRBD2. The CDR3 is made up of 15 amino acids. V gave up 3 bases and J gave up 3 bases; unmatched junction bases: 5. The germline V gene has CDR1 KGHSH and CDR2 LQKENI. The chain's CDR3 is CASSPLAGVGYEQYF. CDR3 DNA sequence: TGTGCCAGCTCACCGCTAGCGGGAGTCGGCTACGAGCAGTACTTC.

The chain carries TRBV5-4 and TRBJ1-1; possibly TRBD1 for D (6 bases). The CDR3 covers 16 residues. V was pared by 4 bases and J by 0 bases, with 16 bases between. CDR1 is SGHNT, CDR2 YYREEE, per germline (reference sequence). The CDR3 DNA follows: TGTGCCAGCAGCCACGGACAGAGGGGGTTGAACACTGAAGCTTTCTTT. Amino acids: CASSHGQRGLNTEAFF. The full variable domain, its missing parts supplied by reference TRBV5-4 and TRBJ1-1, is ETGVTQSPTHLIKTRGQQVTLRCSSQSGHNTVSWYQQALGQGPQFIFQYYREEENGRGNFPPRFSGLQFPNYSSELNVNALELDDSALYLCASSHGQRGLNTEAFFGQGTRLTVV.